The 17 T cell receptor beta chains below were found in one sample sequenced in a study of persistence of HIV-infected CD4 T cells. Cells were stimulated with overlapping HIV-1 Gag 15-mer peptides. Sorting selected CD4+ T cells upregulating both CD40 ligand and CD69. For these receptors, no antigen is known. Sequencing used immunoSEQ version 4 in survey mode. Profiled with immunoSEQ multiplex PCR; TCRdb holds only in-frame clones, not every one. The sample includes fewer than 35,000 clones, roughly 71% of them seen just once. The sequenced sample was CD4+ T cells sorted from PBMCs after approximately 20-hour stimulation, obtained from a patient who received antiretroviral therapy. The receptors shown here come from an adult man with HIV who was CMV-seropositive.

The genes are TRBV7-3 and TRBJ2-3, with unresolved D. CDR1 is SGHTA, CDR2 FQGTGA, per germline. Trimming took off 2 bases at V and 3 bases at J, with 6 bases between the two ends. This CDR3 is built from 13 residues. CDR3 protein: CASSLVVTDTQYF. The DNA of the CDR3 is TGTGCCAGCAGCTTAGTGGTTACAGATACGCAGTATTTT.

The chain couples TRBV2 to TRBJ1-2; a weak D match, TRBD1 (5 bases). The CDR3 is made up of 14 amino acids. Trimming left V 7 bases short and J 0 bases short, with 12 bases between. Germline CDR1 and CDR2: SNHLY and FYNNEI. CDR3 bases: TGTGCCAGCACGCTCCAGGGAGCTAACTATGGCTACACCTTC. Translated: CASTLQGANYGYTF.

The rearrangement joins TRBV30 to TRBJ1-1; D might be TRBD1 (5 bases). Trimming stripped 2 bases from V and 5 bases from J, with 15 bases between. CDR1 and CDR2 (germline): GTSNPN, SVGIG (reference sequence). The CDR3 runs to 14 residues. The DNA for the CDR3 is TGTGCCTGGAGTCCCTACCCCAGGGAGACTGAAGCTTTCTTT. Translation gives CAWSPYPRETEAFF. Together with reference TRBV30 and TRBJ1-1, the CDR3 gives the full variable domain: SQTIHQWPATLVQPVGSPLSLECTVEGTSNPNLYWYRQAAGRGLQLLFYSVGIGQISSEVPQNLSASRPQDRQFILSSKKLLLSDSGFYLCAWSPYPRETEAFFGQGTRLTVV.

V usage is TRBV9 and J usage is TRBJ2-1; 8 nucleotides agree with TRBD2. CDR1 is SGDLS, CDR2 YYNGEE, per germline. J was trimmed by 15 bases and V by 5 bases; bases with no gene match: 13. The CDR3 runs 13 residues. In DNA form, the CDR3 reads TGTGCCAGCAGTCCCGAGGTAGCGGGGCCGGGGTTCTTC. It specifies CASSPEVAGPGFF.

The V call is TRBV9, the J call TRBJ1-1, with a weak D call TRBD1 (5 bases). This CDR3 spans 16 amino acids. Trimming left V 3 bases short and J 1 base short, with 16 bases between. Germline V lookup: CDR1 SGDLS, CDR2 YYNGEE. The CDR3 region is CASSATLGEGNTEAFF. In DNA form, the CDR3 reads TGTGCCAGCAGCGCGACCTTGGGGGAGGGGAACACTGAAGCTTTCTTT. The whole variable domain, remainder taken from reference TRBV9 and TRBJ1-1, is DSGVTQTPKHLITATGQRVTLRCSPRSGDLSVYWYQQSLDQGLQFLIQYYNGEERAKGNILERFSAQQFPDLHSELNLSSLELGDSALYFCASSATLGEGNTEAFFGQGTRLTVV.

The chain recombines TRBV19 with TRBJ1-5; 10 bases line up with TRBD1. Trimming at V came to 7 bases and at J to 5 bases, leaving 8 bases not matched to a gene. The CDR3 is 15 amino acids. CDR1 is LNHDA and CDR2 is SQIVND in the germline V gene (reference sequence). For the CDR3, the DNA is TGTGCCAGTACTTTGGGACAGGGGTATGATCAGCCCCAGCATTTT. Amino acid sequence: CASTLGQGYDQPQHF.

The chain is built from TRBV6-1 and TRBJ1-5; D is ambiguous. Trimming removed 0 bases at V and 4 bases at J, with 19 bases between. This CDR3 region has 18 residues. CDR1 MNHNS and CDR2 SASEGT come from the germline V gene. The CDR3 sequence: CASSEAKISLGVNQPQHF. CDR3 nucleotides: TGTGCCAGCAGTGAAGCGAAAATATCACTCGGGGTAAATCAGCCCCAGCATTTT.

This clone appeared a single time. The chain uses TRBV7-9 and TRBJ1-2, with 7 bases matching TRBD1. Per the germline V gene, CDR1 is SEHNR and CDR2 is FQNEAQ (reference sequence). The J segment lost 3 bases and the V segment lost 5 bases, leaving 9 bases of the junction unmatched. The CDR3 sequence is 15 residues long. The CDR3 region is CASSRGQLSDYGYTF. CDR3 DNA: TGTGCCAGCAGCCGGGGACAGTTGTCAGACTATGGCTACACCTTC.

V is TRBV30 and J is TRBJ1-6, with D uncertain. V lost 3 bases and J 6 bases, leaving 6 bases between the germline ends. The CDR3 loop spans 12 amino acids. Germline V lookup: CDR1 GTSNPN, CDR2 SVGIG (reference sequence). The CDR3 DNA is TGTGCCTGGAGACATGCTAATTCACCCCTCCACTTT. Translated, it gives CAWRHANSPLHF. Using reference TRBV30 and TRBJ1-6 for the parts outside the CDR3, the full variable domain is SQTIHQWPATLVQPVGSPLSLECTVEGTSNPNLYWYRQAAGRGLQLLFYSVGIGQISSEVPQNLSASRPQDRQFILSSKKLLLSDSGFYLCAWRHANSPLHFGNGTRLTVT.

The chain has TRBV7-2 and TRBJ2-2, with 7 bases that match TRBD1. The CDR3 spans 15 residues. Germline-derived CDR1 and CDR2 are SGHTA and FQGNSA. V shed 5 bases, J shed 4 bases, and the junction held 7 bases outside the gene matches. The CDR3 nucleotides are TGTGCCAGCAGCCTCGGGACAGCTATCACCGGGGAGCTGTTTTTT. Translated, it gives CASSLGTAITGELFF.

The chain recombines TRBV27 with TRBJ2-7; 7 bases match TRBD1. Trimming removed 6 bases from V and 1 base from J; junction bases left unmatched: 6. CDR3 length: 14 residues. The germline V gene has CDR1 MNHEY and CDR2 SMNVEV (reference sequence). The CDR3 DNA reads as TGTGCCAGCAGGCCGGGACAGCTTTCCTACGAGCAGTACTTC. Residues: CASRPGQLSYEQYF.

Remarks on this clone: Other nucleotide sequences from this sample produce the same CDR3. The chain carries TRBV2 and TRBJ1-5, with TRBD1 matching over 7 bases. Germline loops: CDR1 SNHLY, CDR2 FYNNEI. The CDR3 consists of 13 residues. Germline trimming cut 9 bases from V and 2 bases from J; bases unmatched to any gene: 4. The CDR3 sequence is CASTGERNQPQHF. CDR3 bases: TGTGCCAGTACAGGGGAACGCAATCAGCCCCAGCATTTT.

V gene TRBV27 combines with J gene TRBJ2-3; TRBD1 matches 9 bases. The CDR3 has 15 residues. Germline V lookup: CDR1 MNHEY, CDR2 SMNVEV (reference sequence). Trimming cost V 6 bases and J 0 bases; bases outside gene matches: 4. The CDR3 nucleotides read TGTGCCAGCAGCTCCGGGACAGGGAGCACAGATACGCAGTATTTT. Amino acid sequence: CASSSGTGSTDTQYF.

The rearrangement joins TRBV5-1 to TRBJ1-2; no clear D. Trimming stripped 6 bases from V and 8 bases from J, with 17 bases between. This CDR3 is 13 amino acids long. The germline V gene has CDR1 SGHRS and CDR2 YFSETQ. The DNA for the CDR3 is TGCGCCAGCACCTCGGAGGAGCTGGGCGGCTACACCTTC. Amino acid sequence: CASTSEELGGYTF.

This chain joins TRBV9 and TRBJ1-6; 7 bases agree with TRBD1. CDR3 length: 16 residues. The trim removed 3 bases at V and 5 bases at J, leaving 8 bases unmatched. Germline assignment: CDR1 SGDLS and CDR2 YYNGEE. The DNA of the CDR3 is TGTGCCAGCAGCGCGCGACAGGGATCGGATAATTCACCCCTCCACTTT. It codes for CASSARQGSDNSPLHF.

This rearrangement joins TRBV5-1 to TRBJ2-3, with D possibly being TRBD2 (6 bases). The germline V and J ends were trimmed by 5 bases and 0 bases, with 10 bases remaining between them. Germline V lookup: CDR1 SGHRS, CDR2 YFSETQ. The length of the CDR3 is 14 residues. The CDR3 region is CASREGHSTDTQYF. CDR3 in DNA: TGCGCCAGCAGGGAGGGGCATAGCACAGATACGCAGTATTTT.

This clone came up a few times. The rearrangement joins TRBV6-6 to TRBJ1-6, with D perhaps TRBD1 (5 bases). V was clipped by 8 bases and J by 10 bases, with 18 bases between them. In germline, CDR1 is MNHNY, CDR2 SVGAGI (reference sequence). The CDR3 is 14 amino acids. The CDR3 nucleotides are TGTGCCAGCTCCTTGGGCAGGGAGAGATCACCCCTCCACTTT. Translation gives CASSLGRERSPLHF.